One and the same sample provided the 24 T cell receptor beta chains below, sequenced in a study of tumour-infiltrating T cells in Burkitt lymphoma. The assay was immunoSEQ multiplex PCR, and TCRdb's table has in-frame clones only and misses some. The table has about 6,000 clones, approximately 15% seen once; the top ten hold about 13%. Material: tumor tissue. The receptors derive from a human donor with diffuse large B-cell lymphoma.

This clone was detected only a few times. The chain couples TRBV2 to TRBJ2-1; the match to TRBD2 covers 10 bases. The CDR3 length is 18 residues. Germline values: CDR1 SNHLY, CDR2 FYNNEI. The J segment lost 4 bases and the V segment lost 8 bases, leaving 17 bases of the junction unmatched. CDR3 in amino acids: CASVWTSGASILYNEQFF. In DNA form, the CDR3 reads TGTGCCAGCGTCTGGACTAGCGGAGCGTCAATTCTTTACAATGAGCAGTTCTTC.

The CDR3 DNA reads as TGTGCCAGCAGCCCCGGGCTGGGTGGGACCCAGTACTTC. Amino acid sequence: CASSPGLGGTQYF. This chain connects TRBV6-6 to TRBJ2-5; D uncertain. The V end was cut by 6 bases, the J end by 7 bases, with 15 bases between. The CDR3 totals 13 residues. The germline V gene encodes CDR1 MNHNY and CDR2 SVGAGI (reference sequence).

V is TRBV7-3 and J is TRBJ2-3, with 7 bases identical to TRBD2. Germline values: CDR1 SGHTA, CDR2 FQGTGA. The CDR3 has 15 amino acids. V was pared by 1 base and J by 7 bases, with 8 bases of the junction left unmatched. The CDR3 region has the DNA TGTGCCAGCAGCTTAAACGGGGGGAGGATGTATACGCAGTATTTT. It specifies CASSLNGGRMYTQYF.

The V call is TRBV18, the J call TRBJ2-7; the D gene could be TRBD1 or TRBD2 (5 bases each). This CDR3 region has 15 residues. V was pared by 3 bases and J by 7 bases, with 19 bases between. Looked up from germline, CDR1 is KGHSH and CDR2 is LQKENI. CDR3 loop: CASSPLGDPGREQYF. The CDR3 bases are TGTGCCAGCTCACCTCTGGGAGACCCAGGGAGAGAGCAGTACTTC.

This clone was found a few times. Other nucleotide sequences from this sample produce the same CDR3. The chain employs TRBV25-1 and TRBJ2-5; the D gene is possibly TRBD1 (6 bases). CDR1 and CDR2 from the germline V gene are MGHDK and SYGVNS. The V end was cut by 1 base, the J end by 7 bases, with 22 bases between. The CDR3 length is 17 residues. CDR3 residues: CASSEWSQGPAQGTQYF. The DNA of the CDR3 is TGTGCCAGCAGTGAATGGAGCCAGGGGCCTGCCCAGGGGACCCAGTACTTC.

This clone was detected a few times. The rearrangement joins TRBV6-5 to TRBJ2-7; D might be TRBD2 (5 bases). V was clipped by 5 bases and J by 0 bases, with 14 bases between them. The CDR3 is 15 amino acids. Germline V gene lookup returns CDR1 MNHEY and CDR2 SVGAGI. The CDR3 coding sequence is TGTGCCAGCAGTCCACAGACCGGGAACTCCTACGAGCAGTACTTC. Protein product: CASSPQTGNSYEQYF.

This clone was counted a few times. The chain has TRBV5-4 and TRBJ1-5; D unclear. The length of the CDR3 is 11 residues. Germline CDR1 and CDR2: SGHNT and YYREEE (reference sequence). V lost 3 bases, J lost 8 bases, and 6 bases lay in between. In nucleotides, the CDR3 is TGTGCCAGCAGCTCCGGAAAGCCCCAGCATTTT. Translating gives CASSSGKPQHF. The full variable domain, completed using reference TRBV5-4 and TRBJ1-5, is ETGVTQSPTHLIKTRGQQVTLRCSSQSGHNTVSWYQQALGQGPQFIFQYYREEENGRGNFPPRFSGLQFPNYSSELNVNALELDDSALYLCASSSGKPQHFGDGTRLSIL.

The chain has TRBV19 and TRBJ2-2; the D gene is possibly TRBD1 (5 bases). With 7 bases removed from V and 6 bases from J, the gap between germline ends came to 15 bases. Germline-derived CDR1 and CDR2 are LNHDA and SQIVND (reference sequence). The CDR3 has 14 residues. CDR3 nucleotide sequence: TGTGCCAGTAAAACAGGAATAGAGCCCGGGGAGCTGTTTTTT. As protein: CASKTGIEPGELFF.

This clone was seen a few times. The gene calls are TRBV5-5 and TRBJ2-5; 14 bases are shared with TRBD2. CDR1 SGHKS and CDR2 YYEKEE come from the germline V gene (reference sequence). The CDR3 runs to 17 residues. The J segment lost 1 base and the V segment lost 2 bases, leaving 4 bases of the junction unmatched. In nucleotides, the CDR3 is TGTGCCAGCAGCTTCGGACTAGCGGGAGGACTCCAAGAGACCCAGTACTTC. It encodes CASSFGLAGGLQETQYF.

This clone came up a few times. The V and J genes are TRBV5-4 and TRBJ1-1; D is ambiguous. The CDR3 totals 14 residues. Deletions cut 3 bases from V and 0 bases from J, with 9 bases between. Germline V gives CDR1 SGHNT, CDR2 YYREEE (reference sequence). The CDR3 sequence is CASSSPLLNTEAFF. The CDR3 nucleotides read TGTGCCAGCAGCTCACCTCTACTGAACACTGAAGCTTTCTTT.

V is TRBV6-6 and J is TRBJ2-1, with 13 bases fitting TRBD2. There are 16 residues in the CDR3. The trim removed 4 bases at V and 9 bases at J, leaving 9 bases unmatched. Germline V gene data show CDR1 as MNHNY and CDR2 as SVGAGI (reference sequence). The CDR3 coding sequence is TGTGCCAGCAGTTTCCCGAGGGGACTAGCGGGATCTGAGCAGTTCTTC. Its translation is CASSFPRGLAGSEQFF.

The rearrangement links TRBV5-1 to TRBJ2-7; 15 positions match TRBD2. J was trimmed by 2 bases and V by 4 bases; bases with no gene match: 13. Germline CDR1 reads SGHRS; CDR2 reads YFSETQ. The CDR3 covers 19 residues. The CDR3 spells CASSRVLRTSGRDPYEQYF. DNA of the CDR3: TGCGCCAGCAGCCGCGTTCTACGGACTAGCGGGAGGGATCCCTACGAGCAGTACTTC.

This clone appeared a few times. In DNA form, the CDR3 reads TGTGCCAGCAGCTTAGCGGGAACGGCCCGCGGACGGGGACTTTGGACCCAGTACTTC. It codes for CASSLAGTARGRGLWTQYF. The chain couples TRBV7-9 to TRBJ2-5; maybe TRBD2 (6 bases). CDR1 SEHNR and CDR2 FQNEAQ come from the germline V gene (reference sequence). The CDR3 runs to 19 residues. Between the trimmed V and J ends, which lost 0 bases and 7 bases, there was a span of 27 bases.

This clone has more than one count but fewer than ten. The chain has TRBV7-6 and TRBJ2-7, with 9 nucleotides matching TRBD2. CDR3 size: 15 residues. CDR1 and CDR2 (germline): SGHVS, FNYEAQ. The V segment lost 1 base and the J segment 2 bases; nucleotides outside the gene matches: 3. CDR3 sequence reads: CASSLEGGRAYEQYF. The CDR3 DNA follows: TGTGCCAGCAGCTTAGAGGGCGGGAGGGCCTACGAGCAGTACTTC. The entire variable domain, with the rest obtained from reference TRBV7-6 and TRBJ2-7, is as follows: GAGVSQSPRYKVTKRGQDVALRCDPISGHVSLYWYRQALGQGPEFLTYFNYEAQQDKSGLPNDRFSAERPEGSISTLTIQRTEQRDSAMYRCASSLEGGRAYEQYFGPGTRLTVT.

The chain employs TRBV5-6 and TRBJ2-7, with TRBD2 identical over 12 bases. V lost 5 bases to trimming and J lost 5 bases; unmatched junction nucleotides: 8. The CDR3 runs to 15 residues. In germline, CDR1 is SGHDT, CDR2 YYEEEE. CDR3 in amino acids: CASRRAGLAGNEQYF. CDR3 DNA sequence: TGTGCCAGCAGGAGGGCAGGACTAGCGGGAAACGAGCAGTACTTC.

This clone came up a few times. The chain is built from TRBV6-1 and TRBJ1-5; 7 bases are shared with TRBD1. CDR3 length: 15 residues. Germline V lookup: CDR1 MNHNS, CDR2 SASEGT. V was pared by 7 bases and J by 0 bases, with 6 bases of the junction left unmatched. Here the CDR3 DNA reads TGTGCCAGCACTTCGGACAGGAGTAGCAATCAGCCCCAGCATTTT. Encoded protein: CASTSDRSSNQPQHF.

There are a few counts of this clone. The chain links TRBV7-2 to TRBJ2-3; the match to TRBD2 covers 12 bases. The CDR3 is 14 amino acids. V lost 8 bases, J lost 8 bases, and 8 bases stayed unmatched. Germline V gene data show CDR1 as SGHTA and CDR2 as FQGNSA. The CDR3 DNA sequence: TGTGCCAGCTTACTAGCGGGAGGAGTGAGTACGCAGTATTTT. Encoded protein: CASLLAGGVSTQYF. Drawing the rest from reference TRBV7-2 and TRBJ2-3, the complete variable domain is GAGVSQSPSNKVTEKGKDVELRCDPISGHTALYWYRQSLGQGLEFLIYFQGNSAPDKSGLPSDRFSAERTGGSVSTLTIQRTQQEDSAVYLCASLLAGGVSTQYFGPGTRLTVL.

The V call is TRBV29-1, the J call TRBJ1-1; no clear D gene. Germline V gene data show CDR1 as SQVTM and CDR2 as ANQGSEA. V lost 4 bases, J lost 3 bases, and 15 bases lay in between. The CDR3 length is 14 residues. The CDR3 sequence: CSVVIGRSYTEAFF. The CDR3 DNA reads as TGCAGCGTTGTTATCGGACGGTCCTACACTGAAGCTTTCTTT.

In DNA form, the CDR3 reads TGTGCCAGCAGCCCCCAAGGGGCAGATTATGGCTACACCTTC. This codes for CASSPQGADYGYTF. The chain is built from TRBV11-1 and TRBJ1-2; possibly TRBD1 for D (5 bases). V was clipped by 5 bases and J by 5 bases, with 15 bases between them. This CDR3 comprises 14 residues. Germline V gives CDR1 SGHAT, CDR2 FQDESV (reference sequence).

This chain joins TRBV29-1 and TRBJ2-3; 8 bases align to TRBD2. The J segment lost 3 bases and the V segment lost 5 bases, leaving 4 bases of the junction unmatched. Germline values: CDR1 SQVTM, CDR2 ANQGSEA. The CDR3 has 13 residues. This CDR3 is CSVNPGGTDTQYF. The CDR3 DNA reads as TGCAGCGTTAACCCGGGAGGGACAGATACGCAGTATTTT.

This chain uses TRBV11-2 with TRBJ2-2, with 10 positions matching TRBD1. CDR3 length: 17 amino acids. CDR1 is SGHAT, CDR2 FQNNGV, per germline. V shed 0 bases and J 3 bases; nucleotides not matched to a gene: 4. For the CDR3, the DNA is TGTGCCAGCAGCTTAGATCAGGGACAGGGGTACACCGGGGAGCTGTTTTTT. Translated, it gives CASSLDQGQGYTGELFF.

The rearrangement links TRBV30 to TRBJ2-5; 9 bases are shared with TRBD1. This CDR3 region has 14 residues. Germline CDR1 and CDR2: GTSNPN and SVGIG (reference sequence). V lost 4 bases and J lost 3; bases outside the gene matches: 6. CDR3 sequence reads: CAWKWGQGEETQYF. The CDR3 DNA is TGTGCCTGGAAGTGGGGACAGGGAGAAGAGACCCAGTACTTC.

J is TRBJ1-1 and V is TRBV10-3; D not certain. CDR1 ENHRY and CDR2 SYGVKD come from the germline V gene. The CDR3 runs to 12 residues. V was cut by 6 bases and J by 1 base, with 6 bases left in between. The CDR3 DNA is TGTGCCATCAGGGACGGGAACACTGAAGCTTTCTTT. Protein sequence: CAIRDGNTEAFF.

This clone was detected only a few times. This chain joins TRBV30 and TRBJ2-6; possible D gene TRBD2, 5 bases. V lost 1 base to trimming and J lost 2 bases, with 9 bases between them. From germline, CDR1 is GTSNPN and CDR2 SVGIG (reference sequence). The CDR3 is 15 residues long. The CDR3: CAWSDDGAGANVLTF. CDR3 DNA sequence: TGTGCCTGGAGTGACGACGGGGCTGGGGCCAACGTCCTGACTTTC.